What follows are 3 T cell receptor beta chains derived from one specimen sequenced in a study of blood T cell repertoires in COVID-19. Clones were sequenced by immunoSEQ multiplex PCR, and TCRdb holds only the in-frame ones, with some missing. Of 78,000 or so clones detected, approximately 86% appear once; the ten largest clones hold 5% to 6.5%. Sequenced material: peripheral blood. The receptors shown here come from a woman in her forties or fifties with acute or convalescent COVID-19.

The chain combines TRBV7-8 with TRBJ1-1, with D unresolved. Trimming cost V 5 bases and J 1 base, with 14 bases left between them. The CDR3 is 15 amino acids. Per germline, CDR1 SGHVS and CDR2 FQNEAQ. The CDR3 is CASSTRRGANTEAFF. DNA for the CDR3: TGTGCCAGCAGCACTAGACGGGGTGCGAACACTGAAGCTTTCTTT. The full variable domain, in which reference TRBV7-8 and TRBJ1-1 provide the parts outside the CDR3, is GAGVSQSPRYKVAKRGQDVALRCDPISGHVSLFWYQQALGQGPEFLTYFQNEAQLDKSGLPSDRFFAERPEGSVSTLKIQRTQQEDSAVYLCASSTRRGANTEAFFGQGTRLTVV.

The rearrangement joins TRBV19 to TRBJ1-5; 11 nucleotides match TRBD1. CDR1 and CDR2 from the germline V gene are LNHDA and SQIVND (reference sequence). The length of the CDR3 is 17 residues. V was clipped by 5 bases and J by 3 bases; unmatched bases: 9. CDR3 in DNA: TGTGCCAGTAGTCCTCCCCGGGACAGGGGGAACAATCAGCCCCAGCATTTT. Amino acids: CASSPPRDRGNNQPQHF. The complete variable domain, with remaining parts taken from reference TRBV19 and TRBJ1-5, reads DGGITQSPKYLFRKEGQNVTLSCEQNLNHDAMYWYRQDPGQGLRLIYYSQIVNDFQKGDIAEGYSVSREKKESFPLTVTSAQKNPTAFYLCASSPPRDRGNNQPQHFGDGTRLSIL.

As for this clone: A read error may produce the germline difference seen at one junction end. The rearrangement uses TRBV7-7 and TRBJ1-4; D is perhaps TRBD1 (5 bases). Germline V gives CDR1 SSHAT, CDR2 FNYEAQ (reference sequence). This CDR3 is built from 11 residues. CDR3: CASSGGTGLFF. CDR3 bases: TGTGCTAGCAGCGGGGGGACCGGCCTGTTTTTT.